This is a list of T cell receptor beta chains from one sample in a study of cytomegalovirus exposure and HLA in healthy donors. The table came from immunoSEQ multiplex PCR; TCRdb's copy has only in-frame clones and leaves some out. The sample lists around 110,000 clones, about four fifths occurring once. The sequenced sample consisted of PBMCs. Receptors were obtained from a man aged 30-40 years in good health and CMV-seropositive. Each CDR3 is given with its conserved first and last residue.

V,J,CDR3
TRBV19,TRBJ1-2,CASRPIRDNSNYGYTF
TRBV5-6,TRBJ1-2,CASSEGHSYGYTF
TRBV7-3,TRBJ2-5,CASSLRQGGGETQYF
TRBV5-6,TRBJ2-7,CASSLRFYEQYF
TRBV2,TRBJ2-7,CASRKDRDSSYEQYF
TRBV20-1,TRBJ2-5,CSAGPRETQYF
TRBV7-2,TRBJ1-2,CASSFSTGQRMTKGYTF
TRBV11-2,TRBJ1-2,CASSLTYGYTF
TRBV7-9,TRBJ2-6,CSSSSTGYTGANVLTF
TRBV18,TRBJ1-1,CASSSALQGAGTEAFF
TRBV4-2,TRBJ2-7,CASSRGLGVEQYF
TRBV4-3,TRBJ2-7,CASSQEWGGSYEQYF
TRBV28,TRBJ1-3,CASSPPAGFSGNTIYF
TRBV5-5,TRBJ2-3,CASSKKGVMTSGNTDTQYF